This TCR beta chain was sequenced for a study of cytomegalovirus exposure and HLA in healthy donors. 13 Jbeta primers and 60 Vbeta primers were used for the PCR. The assay was immunoSEQ multiplex PCR, and TCRdb's table has in-frame clones only and misses some. This table has some 150,000 clones, 75% appearing once. The ends were cut back, 1 base at V and 2 bases at J, with 9 bases in the middle. The V gene's germline CDR1 is SGHNT and CDR2 YYREEE (reference sequence). CDR3 length: 14 amino acids. The gene calls are TRBV5-4 and TRBJ1-1; D remains ambiguous. This TCR came from a man aged 30 to 39 in good health and CMV-seronegative. Sequenced material: PBMCs. CDR3 in DNA: TGTGCCAGCAGCTTGATGGGCATTAACACTGAAGCTTTCTTT. It specifies CASSLMGINTEAFF.